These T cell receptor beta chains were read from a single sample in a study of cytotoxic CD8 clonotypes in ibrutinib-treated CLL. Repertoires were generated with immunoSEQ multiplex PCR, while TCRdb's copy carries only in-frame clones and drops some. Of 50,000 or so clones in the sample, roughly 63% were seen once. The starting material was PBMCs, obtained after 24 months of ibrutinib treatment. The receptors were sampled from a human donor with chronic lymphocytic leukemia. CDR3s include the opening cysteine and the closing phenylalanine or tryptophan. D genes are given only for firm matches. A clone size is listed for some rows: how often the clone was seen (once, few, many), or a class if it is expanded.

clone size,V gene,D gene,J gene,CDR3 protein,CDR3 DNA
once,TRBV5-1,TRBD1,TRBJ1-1,CASSSRGRGTEAFF,TGCGCCAGCAGCTCAAGGGGGCGAGGCACTGAAGCTTTCTTT
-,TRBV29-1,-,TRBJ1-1,CSAGTEAFF,TGCAGCGCCGGAACTGAAGCTTTCTTT
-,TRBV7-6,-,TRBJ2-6,CASSGFQGTGANVLTF,TGTGCCAGCAGCGGCTTCCAGGGTACTGGGGCCAACGTCCTGACTTTC
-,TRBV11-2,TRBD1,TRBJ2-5,CASSRDREETQYF,TGTGCCAGCAGCCGGGACAGGGAGGAGACCCAGTACTTC
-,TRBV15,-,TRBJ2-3,CATSRVGDTQYF,TGTGCCACCAGCAGAGTGGGGGATACGCAGTATTTT
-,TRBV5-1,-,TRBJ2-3,CASSRGASTDTQYF,TGCGCCAGCAGCAGGGGGGCTAGCACAGATACGCAGTATTTT
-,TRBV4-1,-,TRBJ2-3,CASSQTGEFTDTQYF,TGCGCCAGCAGCCAAACGGGGGAGTTCACAGATACGCAGTATTTT
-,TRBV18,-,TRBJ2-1,CASSPPRGSGPPDAEQFF,TGTGCCAGCTCACCACCCCGGGGGTCCGGCCCCCCTGACGCTGAGCAGTTCTTC
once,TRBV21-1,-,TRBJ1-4,CASSKVHSENEKLFF,TGTGCCAGCAGCAAAGTCCACAGCGAGAATGAAAAACTGTTTTTT
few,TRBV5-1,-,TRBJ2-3,CASTPEDQGTDTQYF,TGCGCCAGCACCCCGGAGGACCAAGGAACAGATACGCAGTATTTT
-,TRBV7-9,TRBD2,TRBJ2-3,CASSTGTTSLVDTQYF,TGTGCCAGCAGCACCGGGACTACTAGTCTGGTTGATACGCAGTATTTT
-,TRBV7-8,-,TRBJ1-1,CASSLRQKTEAFF,TGTGCCAGCAGCCTTCGACAGAAAACTGAAGCTTTCTTT
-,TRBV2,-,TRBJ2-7,CASSETTYEQYF,TGTGCCAGCAGTGAAACAACATACGAGCAGTACTTC
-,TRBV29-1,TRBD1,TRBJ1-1,CSARTGEAFF,TGCAGCGCCCGGACAGGGGAAGCTTTCTTT
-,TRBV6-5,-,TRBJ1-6,CASSVEQLLALHF,TGTGCCAGCAGTGTCGAGCAGCTCTTGGCCCTCCACTTT
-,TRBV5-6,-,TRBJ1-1,CASSLMVGEGGTEAFF,TGTGCCAGCAGCTTGATGGTTGGGGAGGGAGGCACTGAAGCTTTCTTT
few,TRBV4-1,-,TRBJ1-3,CASSQPRGFSSGNTIYF,TGCGCCAGCAGCCAGCCGAGGGGATTCAGCTCTGGAAACACCATATATTTT
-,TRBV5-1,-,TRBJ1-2,CASSLRLTTDDGYTF,TGCGCCAGCAGCTTGCGGTTAACCACAGACGATGGCTACACCTTC
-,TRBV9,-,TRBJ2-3,CASSVGAGTQNTQYF,TGTGCCAGCAGCGTAGGAGCGGGGACACAAAATACGCAGTATTTT
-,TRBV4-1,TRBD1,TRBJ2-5,CASSLRQGALQETQYF,TGCGCCAGCAGCCTCCGACAGGGGGCACTCCAAGAGACCCAGTACTTC
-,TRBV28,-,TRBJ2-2,CASTDTNTGELFF,TGTGCCAGCACGGACACGAACACCGGGGAGCTGTTTTTT
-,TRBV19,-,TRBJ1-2,CASRGIGLYGYTF,TGTGCCAGTAGGGGGATCGGACTCTATGGCTACACCTTC
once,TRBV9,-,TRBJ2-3,CASSVAYGSDTQYF,TGTGCCAGCAGCGTAGCGTACGGTTCGGATACGCAGTATTTT
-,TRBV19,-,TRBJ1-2,CASSIIRTRTNYGYTF,TGTGCCAGTAGTATAATTCGGACACGGACGAACTATGGCTACACCTTC
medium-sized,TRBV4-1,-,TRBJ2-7,CASSDRDRGNEQYF,TGCGCCAGCAGCGACCGGGACCGGGGGAACGAGCAGTACTTC
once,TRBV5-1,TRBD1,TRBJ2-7,CASSLGSGTAVSDF,TGCGCCAGCAGCTTGGGATCCGGGACAGCTGTATCGGACTTC
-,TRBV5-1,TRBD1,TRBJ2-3,CASSPGTDSTMSTDTQYF,TGCGCCAGCAGCCCTGGGACAGACTCTACAATGAGCACAGATACGCAGTATTTT
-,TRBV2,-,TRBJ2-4,CASSTPGASGYF,TGTGCCAGCAGTACCCCCGGGGCGAGTGGGTACTTC
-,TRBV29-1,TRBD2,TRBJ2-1,CSVEALPSGPFREQFF,TGCAGCGTTGAAGCCCTCCCTAGCGGGCCCTTTCGTGAGCAGTTCTTC
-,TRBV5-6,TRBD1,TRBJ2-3,CASSLGPTGASTDTQYF,TGTGCCAGCAGCTTGGGCCCCACAGGGGCGAGCACAGATACGCAGTATTTT
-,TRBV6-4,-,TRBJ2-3,CASSQRLTDTQYF,TGTGCCAGCAGTCAGCGTCTCACAGATACGCAGTATTTT
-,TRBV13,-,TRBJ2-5,CASSSRTGTRETQYF,TGTGCCAGCAGCTCCCGGACAGGGACTAGAGAGACCCAGTACTTC
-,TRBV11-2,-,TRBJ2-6,CASSPRRIVLTF,TGTGCCAGCAGCCCCCGCCGGATCGTCCTGACTTTC
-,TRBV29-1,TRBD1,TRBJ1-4,CSVRGQGNEKLFF,TGCAGCGTGAGGGGACAGGGGAATGAAAAACTGTTTTTT
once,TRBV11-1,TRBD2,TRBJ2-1,CASRTGTNDEQFF,TGTGCCAGCAGGACCGGGACTAACGATGAGCAGTTCTTC
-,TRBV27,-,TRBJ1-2,CASSFAGGYNGYTF,TGTGCCAGCAGTTTTGCGGGGGGCTATAATGGCTACACCTTC
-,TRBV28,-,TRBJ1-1,CASNQWGREAFF,TGTGCCAGCAACCAGTGGGGCAGGGAGGCTTTCTTT
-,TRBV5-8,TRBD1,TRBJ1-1,CASSFTGGMNTEAFF,TGTGCCAGCAGCTTCACAGGGGGGATGAACACTGAAGCTTTCTTT
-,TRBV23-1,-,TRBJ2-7,CASSDFGHLYEQYF,TGCGCCAGCAGCGACTTTGGGCACCTCTACGAGCAGTACTTC
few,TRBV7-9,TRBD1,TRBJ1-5,CASSLGTGVYQPQHF,TGTGCCAGCAGCTTAGGGACAGGGGTGTACCAGCCCCAGCATTTT
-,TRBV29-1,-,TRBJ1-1,CSVEDMGRWNTEAFF,TGCAGCGTTGAAGATATGGGACGGTGGAACACTGAAGCTTTCTTT
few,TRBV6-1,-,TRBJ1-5,CASSGVGGSQPQHF,TGTGCCAGCAGTGGGGTAGGGGGATCTCAGCCCCAGCATTTT
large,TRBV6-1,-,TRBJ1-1,CASSEAFHTEAFF,TGTGCCAGCAGTGAAGCGTTTCACACTGAAGCTTTCTTT
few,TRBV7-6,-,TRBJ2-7,CASSLGDTSYEQYF,TGTGCCAGCAGCTTAGGGGATACCTCCTACGAGCAGTACTTC
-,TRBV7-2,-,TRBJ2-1,CASSLQAGYNEQFF,TGTGCCAGCAGCTTACAGGCGGGGTACAATGAGCAGTTCTTC
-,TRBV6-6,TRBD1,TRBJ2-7,CATGSGGSGEQYF,TGTGCCACAGGATCAGGGGGTTCGGGTGAGCAGTACTTC
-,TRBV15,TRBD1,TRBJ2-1,CATSRDYDRGLWEQFF,TGTGCCACCAGCAGAGATTACGACAGGGGGCTGTGGGAGCAGTTCTTC
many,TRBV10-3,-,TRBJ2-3,CAIQGRGQGDTQYF,TGTGCCATCCAAGGGCGGGGGCAGGGGGATACGCAGTATTTT
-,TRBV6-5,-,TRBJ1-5,CASTGQWAQHF,TGTGCCAGCACCGGTCAATGGGCCCAGCATTTT